This T cell receptor (beta chain) derives from a study of response to subunit inactivated influenza vaccine. This CDR3 is 17 amino acids long. TCRdb recomputed calls from the RT-PCR reads with MiXCR, one row per CDR3 protein. The data show approximately 310,000 distinct CDR3 sequences, with 21% seen just once and 9.5% to 13% held by the top ten. The chain is built from TRBV21-1 and TRBJ1-2; the table's D call, TRBD1, has no DNA check behind it. TRBV21-1 counts as a pseudogene. This sequence originates from a man in his fifties or sixties who received an inactivated influenza vaccine. This specimen was PBMCs from blood, taken 21 months after vaccination. The DNA of the CDR3 is TGTGCCAGCAGCAACCTAATCCGGGACGGAACTAACTATGGCTACACCTTC. It translates to CASSNLIRDGTNYGYTF.